These 11 T cell receptor beta chains originate from one sample sequenced in a study of cytomegalovirus exposure and HLA in healthy donors. The PCR employed 60 Vbeta primers together with 13 Jbeta primers. Produced via immunoSEQ multiplex PCR; TCRdb's table is partial and in-frame only. Among 100,000 to 150,000 clones listed, 70% to 85% were seen once. The specimen sequenced was PBMCs. Receptors were obtained from a woman aged 45-65 years in good health and CMV-seronegative.

V gene TRBV28 combines with J gene TRBJ1-2; D is possibly TRBD1 (6 bases). Germline V gene lookup returns CDR1 MDHEN and CDR2 SYDVKM. This CDR3 has 13 amino acids. V was pared by 6 bases and J by 2 bases, with 10 bases between. CDR3 sequence: CASRDSINYGYTF. The CDR3 DNA sequence: TGTGCCAGCAGGGACAGTATCAACTATGGCTACACCTTC.

The rearrangement links TRBV4-1 to TRBJ2-1; 8 nucleotides line up with TRBD2. V trimming: 0 bases; J trimming: 1 base; junction bases outside the gene matches: 8. The V gene's germline CDR1 is MGHRA and CDR2 YSYEKL. This CDR3 spans 18 amino acids. The CDR3 DNA follows: TGCGCCAGCAGCCAAGAACTAGCGGAAATAAAATCCTACAATGAGCAGTTCTTC. Translation gives CASSQELAEIKSYNEQFF.

The chain uses TRBV6-1 and TRBJ2-2; TRBD2 matches 7 bases. V was pared by 3 bases and J by 7 bases, with 5 bases of the junction left unmatched. The CDR3 runs to 14 residues. Germline V gene sequence: CDR1 MNHNS, CDR2 SASEGT. The CDR3 loop reads CASSDELAYGELFF. CDR3 in DNA: TGTGCCAGCAGTGACGAACTAGCGTACGGGGAGCTGTTTTTT.

The V and J genes are TRBV7-3 and TRBJ2-3; 12 positions match TRBD2. Germline trimming cut 5 bases from V and 0 bases from J; bases unmatched to any gene: 3. Germline CDR1 is SGHTA and CDR2 is FQGTGA. The CDR3 is 16 amino acids. The CDR3, as DNA: TGTGCCAGCAGCCCCGGACTAGCGGGAAGCACAGATACGCAGTATTTT. It yields the protein CASSPGLAGSTDTQYF.

V gene TRBV9 combines with J gene TRBJ2-1; TRBD1 agrees at 8 bases. The CDR3 contains 14 residues. With 1 base clipped from V and 5 bases from J, the junction kept 2 bases outside the gene matches. The germline CDR1 and CDR2 sequences are SGDLS and YYNGEE. This CDR3 is CASSVTTGDNEQFF. For the CDR3, the DNA is TGTGCCAGCAGCGTAACGACAGGGGACAATGAGCAGTTCTTC.

The chain uses TRBV6-1 and TRBJ2-1, with 7 positions matching TRBD2. Trimming removed 0 bases from V and 9 bases from J; junction bases left unmatched: 8. This CDR3 comprises 15 residues. Germline V lookup: CDR1 MNHNS, CDR2 SASEGT. The CDR3 sequence: CASSEAYGGRSEQFF. The CDR3 DNA reads as TGTGCCAGCAGTGAAGCCTACGGCGGGAGATCTGAGCAGTTCTTC.

The rearrangement joins TRBV19 to TRBJ2-1; the D gene is possibly TRBD2 (5 bases). Trimming pared 4 bases from V and 5 bases from J, leaving 9 bases between. The CDR3 extends over 13 amino acids. Germline V gives CDR1 LNHDA, CDR2 SQIVND (reference sequence). CDR3 in amino acids: CASSSSVNNEQFF. CDR3 in DNA: TGTGCCAGTAGTAGTAGCGTAAACAATGAGCAGTTCTTC.

This clone has only a few counts. This chain links TRBV5-1 with TRBJ2-5; 7 nucleotides match TRBD2. The CDR3 runs to 18 residues. The V segment lost 2 bases and the J segment 3 bases; nucleotides outside the gene matches: 16. Germline values: CDR1 SGHRS, CDR2 YFSETQ. In nucleotides, the CDR3 is TGCGCCAGCAGCTTTCCGTTGATTGGGGGGGGAAGCAAAGAGACCCAGTACTTC. Translated: CASSFPLIGGGSKETQYF.

V is TRBV6-4 and J is TRBJ2-2; 11 bases agree with TRBD2. The CDR3 loop spans 15 amino acids. Germline V gene lookup returns CDR1 MRHNA and CDR2 SNTAGT. The V and J ends lost 5 bases and 6 bases, in that order; junction bases with no gene match: 5. The CDR3 sequence: CASSSLAGEAGELFF. The CDR3 DNA is TGTGCCAGCAGTTCACTAGCGGGAGAAGCCGGGGAGCTGTTTTTT.

The J gene is TRBJ2-5, the V gene TRBV18; possibly TRBD1 for D (5 bases). Germline values: CDR1 KGHSH, CDR2 LQKENI. The germline V and J ends were trimmed by 4 bases and 2 bases, with 20 bases remaining between them. This CDR3 contains 17 residues. Here the CDR3 DNA reads TGTGCCAGCTCACGGCTCTCAGGGCTTCTCATGCAAGAGACCCAGTACTTC. Translating gives CASSRLSGLLMQETQYF. Full variable domain (remainder filled in from reference TRBV18 and TRBJ2-5): NAGVMQNPRHLVRRRGQEARLRCSPMKGHSHVYWYRQLPEEGLKFMVYLQKENIIDESGMPKERFSAEFPKEGPSILRIQQVVRGDSAAYFCASSRLSGLLMQETQYFGPGTRLLVL.

This sequence joins TRBV28 and TRBJ1-5, with D hard to call. The CDR3 extends over 17 amino acids. Germline V gene sequence: CDR1 MDHEN, CDR2 SYDVKM. V was shortened by 8 bases and J by 1 base, with 21 bases between the two germline ends. The chain's CDR3 is CASSPGLWSGSNQPQHF. In nucleotides, the CDR3 is TGTGCCAGCTCCCCTGGCCTTTGGAGTGGCAGCAATCAGCCCCAGCATTTT.